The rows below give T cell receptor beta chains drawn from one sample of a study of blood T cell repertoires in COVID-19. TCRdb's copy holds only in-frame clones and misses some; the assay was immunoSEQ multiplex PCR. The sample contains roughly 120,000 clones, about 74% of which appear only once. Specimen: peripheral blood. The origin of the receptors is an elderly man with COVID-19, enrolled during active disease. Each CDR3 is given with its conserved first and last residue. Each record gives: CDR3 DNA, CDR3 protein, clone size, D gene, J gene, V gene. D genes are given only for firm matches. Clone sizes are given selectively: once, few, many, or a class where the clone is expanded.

CDR3 DNA: TGTGCCAGCAGCCCCGTTATGGGGGCCGGGACTGAAGCTTTCTTT
CDR3 protein: CASSPVMGAGTEAFF
clone size: NA
D gene: NA
J gene: TRBJ1-1
V gene: TRBV3-1/TRBV3-2

CDR3 DNA: TGTGCCAGCAGTTTAGACAGGGGAGCTGAAGCTTTCTTT
CDR3 protein: CASSLDRGAEAFF
clone size: few
D gene: TRBD1
J gene: TRBJ1-1
V gene: TRBV7-2

CDR3 DNA: TGTGCCAGTAGTCCCCGGGACAGGGAGGTCGAAAAACTGTTTTTT
CDR3 protein: CASSPRDREVEKLFF
clone size: NA
D gene: TRBD1
J gene: TRBJ1-4
V gene: TRBV19

CDR3 DNA: TGTGCCAGCAGTGAAACAAGCGGCTCCACCGGGGAGCTGTTTTTT
CDR3 protein: CASSETSGSTGELFF
clone size: NA
D gene: NA
J gene: TRBJ2-2
V gene: TRBV6-1

CDR3 DNA: TGTGCCAGCAGTCCCGGGACAGTGCAGATCGATGGCTACACCTTC
CDR3 protein: CASSPGTVQIDGYTF
clone size: NA
D gene: TRBD1
J gene: TRBJ1-2
V gene: TRBV7-9

CDR3 DNA: TGTGCCAGCAACCGACAGGGGGCATGGTCACCCCTCCACTTT
CDR3 protein: CASNRQGAWSPLHF
clone size: NA
D gene: TRBD1
J gene: TRBJ1-6
V gene: TRBV6-5

CDR3 DNA: TGTGCCATCAGTCCGAAAGGGACAGGGGAATCACCCCTCCACTTT
CDR3 protein: CAISPKGTGESPLHF
clone size: NA
D gene: TRBD1
J gene: TRBJ1-6
V gene: TRBV10-3

CDR3 DNA: TGTGCCAGCAGCCAAGCTGGGGGGGGTAGCGGCTACACCTTC
CDR3 protein: CASSQAGGGSGYTF
clone size: NA
D gene: NA
J gene: TRBJ1-2
V gene: TRBV14

CDR3 DNA: TGTGCCAGTAGTATAGGCACCGGGACAGAAGGGGCCTACGAGCAGTACTTC
CDR3 protein: CASSIGTGTEGAYEQYF
clone size: NA
D gene: TRBD1
J gene: TRBJ2-7
V gene: TRBV19

CDR3 DNA: TGTGCCAGCAGTTACGGGAGGGCCGGTGAGCAGTACTTC
CDR3 protein: CASSYGRAGEQYF
clone size: NA
D gene: TRBD2
J gene: TRBJ2-7
V gene: TRBV6-6

CDR3 DNA: TGTGCCACCAGTGATTTTCAGGGGTTCGAAGAGACCCAGTACTTC
CDR3 protein: CATSDFQGFEETQYF
clone size: NA
D gene: NA
J gene: TRBJ2-5
V gene: TRBV24-1

CDR3 DNA: TGTGCCAGCAGCTTGGGGCAGGGGGTCTATAATTCACCCCTCCACTTT
CDR3 protein: CASSLGQGVYNSPLHF
clone size: NA
D gene: TRBD1
J gene: TRBJ1-6
V gene: TRBV5-6

CDR3 DNA: TGTGCCACCAGTGATTTGGTCGCCTGGGCGGGAGGGCCGTGGAAGACCCAGTACTTC
CDR3 protein: CATSDLVAWAGGPWKTQYF
clone size: NA
D gene: TRBD2
J gene: TRBJ2-5
V gene: TRBV24-1

CDR3 DNA: TGTGCCAGCAGCTCGTACCTGGTGAGCGAGCAGTACTTC
CDR3 protein: CASSSYLVSEQYF
clone size: NA
D gene: NA
J gene: TRBJ2-7
V gene: TRBV11-2

CDR3 DNA: TGTGCCAGCAGCTTAGGGAGTATTAATGGCTACACCTTC
CDR3 protein: CASSLGSINGYTF
clone size: NA
D gene: NA
J gene: TRBJ1-2
V gene: TRBV7-8

CDR3 DNA: TGTGCCAGCAGCTTATCCAGGGACTATGGCTACACCTTC
CDR3 protein: CASSLSRDYGYTF
clone size: NA
D gene: NA
J gene: TRBJ1-2
V gene: TRBV7-2

CDR3 DNA: TGTGCCAGCAGCCCTGAGAGAGATACGCAGTATTTT
CDR3 protein: CASSPERDTQYF
clone size: once
D gene: NA
J gene: TRBJ2-3
V gene: TRBV4-2

CDR3 DNA: TGTGCCAGCAGCTTGTGGGGAGAGGATCAGCCCCAGCATTTT
CDR3 protein: CASSLWGEDQPQHF
clone size: NA
D gene: NA
J gene: TRBJ1-5
V gene: TRBV5-6

CDR3 DNA: TGTGCCAGCAGTGGGACAGGACAGTTGGCAACTAATGAAAAACTGTTTTTT
CDR3 protein: CASSGTGQLATNEKLFF
clone size: NA
D gene: TRBD1
J gene: TRBJ1-4
V gene: TRBV2

CDR3 DNA: TGTGCCAGCAGAAATGCAGGGGCCTATGGCTACACCTTC
CDR3 protein: CASRNAGAYGYTF
clone size: NA
D gene: NA
J gene: TRBJ1-2
V gene: TRBV25-1

CDR3 DNA: TGTGCCAGCAGTCGAGGACTAGCGGGAAACAATGAGCAGTTCTTC
CDR3 protein: CASSRGLAGNNEQFF
clone size: few
D gene: TRBD2
J gene: TRBJ2-1
V gene: TRBV3-1/TRBV3-2

CDR3 DNA: TGTGCCAGCAGCTTAATTTTAGCGAGAGAAGAGACCCAGTACTTC
CDR3 protein: CASSLILAREETQYF
clone size: NA
D gene: NA
J gene: TRBJ2-5
V gene: TRBV7-9

CDR3 DNA: TGTGCCAGCAGGGGGACACTCCCAAGTAGGGATGAGCAGTTCTTC
CDR3 protein: CASRGTLPSRDEQFF
clone size: NA
D gene: NA
J gene: TRBJ2-1
V gene: TRBV28

CDR3 DNA: TGCAGCGTTGTGGGATCGGTTACTAGCGGGGAGTTCTACAATGAGCAGTTCTTC
CDR3 protein: CSVVGSVTSGEFYNEQFF
clone size: few
D gene: TRBD2
J gene: TRBJ2-1
V gene: TRBV29-1

CDR3 DNA: TGTGCCAGCAGGACCCCGGAGCAAGAGACCCAGTACTTC
CDR3 protein: CASRTPEQETQYF
clone size: few
D gene: NA
J gene: TRBJ2-5
V gene: TRBV2

CDR3 DNA: TGTGCCAGCAGCTTCGGAGCGGGAATCACCGGGGAGCTGTTTTTT
CDR3 protein: CASSFGAGITGELFF
clone size: NA
D gene: TRBD2
J gene: TRBJ2-2
V gene: TRBV7-6

CDR3 DNA: TGTGCCAGCAGCTCTAACACAGATACGCAGTATTTT
CDR3 protein: CASSSNTDTQYF
clone size: once
D gene: NA
J gene: TRBJ2-3
V gene: TRBV7-8